The present T cell receptor beta chain was sequenced within a study of shared clonotypes between healthy human individuals. General study results and limits: A few donors held about 5.1% of naive CD4 clonotypes in common. Compared with clonotypes that all four donors shared, non-shared clonotypes had lower generation probabilities.

Germline CDR1 is SGHRS and CDR2 is YFSETQ. The CDR3 loop spans 14 amino acids. Trimming removed 0 bases at V and 4 bases at J, with 11 bases between. The assay was carried out at the deep level. Over several immunoSEQ plates, each subset's genomic DNA was distributed in even portions. Clones were sequenced by immunoSEQ multiplex PCR, and TCRdb holds only the in-frame ones, with some missing. The data show approximately 1.4 million clones, approximately 98% seen once. This clone appeared a single time. Its specificity is not known. V usage is TRBV5-1 and J usage is TRBJ2-7; D perhaps matches TRBD1 (6 bases). The sequenced material came from naive CD4+ T cells sorted from blood. Regarding subset: CD45RA+ positively selected. The source is a man in his thirties or forties in good health. The DNA for the CDR3 is TGCGCCAGCAGCTTGGACAGGGTAGGGTACGAGCAGTACTTC. This gives the protein CASSLDRVGYEQYF.